Below, one T cell receptor (beta chain) is given with its context. This sample stems from a study of regulatory T cells in long-lasting Graves disease. Time point meaning: newly diagnosed GD, antithyroid drugs for less than 3 months. RNA isolated from PBMCs was used to make the TCR library. The authors diagnosed Graves' disease using American Thyroid Association guidelines. Through Arm-PCR of CDR3 regions and iRepertoire HTBI primers, TCR beta libraries were built. Each CDR3 protein is one row after TCRdb ran MiXCR on the multiplex PCR reads. The sample contains about 620,000 distinct CDR3 sequences, 16% of which appear only once. The CDR3 sequence is 12 residues long. Per germline, CDR1 LNHDA and CDR2 SQIVND (reference sequence). Trimming left V 5 bases short and J 9 bases short, with 11 bases between. These data are also associated with another study on T cells in Graves' hyperthyroidism and ophthalmopathy.

Sequences were derived from peripheral blood mononuclear cells (PBMCs), sampled at new diagnosis, from a patient treated with antithyroid drugs. The sequence was obtained from a woman in her 30s with Graves disease. The chain links TRBV19 to TRBJ2-1; D call uncertain. The CDR3 region has the DNA TGTGCCAGTAGTTTATACACTGGTGAGCAGTTCTTC. It encodes CASSLYTGEQFF.